These T cell receptor beta chains were read from a single sample in a study of cytomegalovirus exposure and HLA in healthy donors. Here immunoSEQ multiplex PCR was the method, and the copy in TCRdb shows in-frame clones only, minus some. The sample has about 120,000 clones; 70% to 90% are singletons. Input material: PBMCs. The receptors stem from a woman younger than 45 in good health and CMV-seronegative. Each CDR3 is given with its conserved first and last residue. D genes are given only for firm matches. Rows give clone size only sometimes, using once, few, many, or a class for an expanded clone.

>NA|TRBD1|TRBV25-1|TRBJ1-2
CASSGRGTGRIGYGYTF
TGTGCCAGCAGTGGGAGGGGGACAGGGAGAATAGGCTATGGCTACACCTTC
>NA|NA|TRBV7-6|TRBJ2-1
CASSLKDRSASSYNEQFF
TGTGCCAGCAGCTTAAAGGACAGATCGGCGAGCTCCTACAATGAGCAGTTCTTC
>few|TRBD1|TRBV5-4|TRBJ1-2
CASSDPPRGRGGYTF
TGTGCCAGCAGCGATCCCCCCAGGGGGCGCGGGGGCTACACCTTC
>NA|NA|TRBV10-2|TRBJ1-1
CASRDMNTEAFF
TGCGCCAGCAGAGACATGAACACTGAAGCTTTCTTT
>few|TRBD2|TRBV7-8|TRBJ2-2
CASSSTLAGGSTGELFF
TGTGCCAGCAGCTCAACACTAGCGGGGGGGAGTACCGGGGAGCTGTTTTTT
>NA|TRBD2|TRBV5-4|TRBJ2-1
CASSLETGLAGFSYNEQFF
TGTGCCAGCAGCTTGGAAACGGGACTAGCGGGGTTCTCCTACAATGAGCAGTTCTTC
>NA|NA|TRBV11-2|TRBJ1-1
CASSVQRATEAFF
TGTGCCAGCAGCGTTCAGAGGGCCACTGAAGCTTTCTTT
>NA|TRBD1|TRBV5-5|TRBJ1-5
CASSLAQGTGSNQPQHF
TGTGCCAGCAGCTTGGCCCAGGGGACAGGTAGCAATCAGCCCCAGCATTTT
>NA|TRBD2|TRBV7-6|TRBJ2-5
CASSLETSGRQETQYF
TGTGCCAGCAGCTTAGAAACTAGCGGGAGACAAGAGACCCAGTACTTC
>NA|TRBD1|TRBV5-1|TRBJ1-5
CASSPWTGINQPQHF
TGCGCCAGCAGCCCGTGGACAGGGATCAATCAGCCCCAGCATTTT
>NA|NA|TRBV5-8|TRBJ2-2
CASSLGQILNTGELFF
TGTGCCAGCAGCTTGGGACAGATTCTCAACACCGGGGAGCTGTTTTTT
>NA|NA|TRBV23-1|TRBJ1-1
CASSQSSGLGRTEAFF
TGCGCCAGCAGTCAATCGTCAGGTCTCGGTCGTACTGAAGCTTTCTTT
>NA|NA|TRBV7-2|TRBJ1-2
CASSQGRVLGYGYTF
TGTGCCAGCAGCCAAGGCAGGGTCCTGGGTTATGGCTACACCTTC
>NA|NA|TRBV19|TRBJ2-7
CASSTRDTTLEQYF
TGTGCCAGTAGTACCCGGGATACCACCCTCGAGCAGTACTTC
>NA|NA|TRBV27|TRBJ2-7
CASSLTGPLEQYF
TGTGCCAGCAGTTTAACAGGCCCCCTGGAGCAGTACTTC
>NA|NA|TRBV7-2|TRBJ1-3
CASSPWSTGNTIYF
TGTGCCAGCAGCCCCTGGAGCACTGGAAACACCATATATTTT
>NA|NA|TRBV30|TRBJ2-3
CAWKILSTDTQYF
TGTGCCTGGAAAATACTAAGCACAGATACGCAGTATTTT
>NA|NA|TRBV4-1|TRBJ2-5
CASSQWRKETQYF
TGCGCCAGCAGCCAATGGAGAAAAGAGACCCAGTACTTC
>NA|TRBD1|TRBV28|TRBJ1-4
CASSPSQGPALTSNEKLFF
TGTGCCAGCAGTCCCTCACAGGGGCCTGCCCTTACCAGTAATGAAAAACTGTTTTTT
>NA|NA|TRBV27|TRBJ2-4
CASSPSAAPNIQYF
TGTGCCAGCAGTCCATCGGCGGCCCCTAACATTCAGTACTTC
>NA|NA|TRBV5-1|TRBJ2-3
CASSLASLFNTQYF
TGCGCCAGCAGCTTGGCCTCACTATTCAATACGCAGTATTTT
>NA|TRBD2|TRBV5-1|TRBJ2-5
CASSAGRGGGETQYF
TGCGCCAGCAGCGCTGGCCGGGGGGGCGGGGAGACCCAGTACTTC
>NA|TRBD2|TRBV5-1|TRBJ2-3
CASSPLAGGQDTQYF
TGCGCCAGCAGCCCTCTTGCGGGGGGGCAGGATACGCAGTATTTT
>NA|NA|TRBV7-9|TRBJ2-3
CASRQEGGGTDTQYF
TGTGCCAGCAGACAAGAAGGGGGAGGGACAGATACGCAGTATTTT
>NA|TRBD1|TRBV4-1|TRBJ1-2
CASSQPAAGGGYTF
TGCGCCAGCAGCCAACCCGCGGCAGGGGGGGGCTACACCTTC
>NA|TRBD2|TRBV2|TRBJ2-3
CASSERDYRAGDTQYF
TGTGCCAGCAGTGAACGGGACTACAGAGCGGGAGATACGCAGTATTTT
>NA|TRBD2|TRBV5-1|TRBJ2-7
CASSLGTNPFADEQYF
TGCGCCAGCAGCTTAGGGACTAACCCTTTTGCCGACGAGCAGTACTTC
>NA|TRBD1|TRBV29-1|TRBJ2-1
CSVAGQGVPNEQFF
TGCAGCGTTGCGGGACAGGGGGTGCCTAATGAGCAGTTCTTC
>NA|TRBD2|TRBV7-7|TRBJ2-1
CASSPGGASGGVEQFF
TGTGCTAGCAGCCCCGGGGGGGCTAGCGGGGGAGTTGAGCAGTTCTTC
>NA|TRBD2|TRBV27|TRBJ2-7
CASRLTSGGAGEQYF
TGTGCCAGCAGGCTTACTAGCGGGGGGGCTGGCGAGCAGTACTTC
>NA|NA|TRBV5-1|TRBJ2-7
CASSGTGEVYYEQYF
TGCGCCAGCAGCGGGACGGGAGAAGTCTACTACGAGCAGTACTTC
>NA|NA|TRBV6-5|TRBJ2-3
CASSQAGTDTQYF
TGTGCCAGCAGCCAAGCGGGCACAGATACGCAGTATTTT
>NA|NA|TRBV6-5|TRBJ2-1
CASGVTSLNEQFF
TGTGCCAGCGGGGTGACTAGTCTCAATGAGCAGTTCTTC
>NA|NA|TRBV5-6|TRBJ2-1
CASSWNSATSYNEQFF
TGTGCCAGCAGCTGGAACTCGGCGACTAGTTACAATGAGCAGTTCTTC
>once|NA|TRBV15|TRBJ2-1
CATSGLKRHGEQFF
TGTGCCACCAGCGGTCTAAAGAGACATGGTGAGCAGTTCTTC